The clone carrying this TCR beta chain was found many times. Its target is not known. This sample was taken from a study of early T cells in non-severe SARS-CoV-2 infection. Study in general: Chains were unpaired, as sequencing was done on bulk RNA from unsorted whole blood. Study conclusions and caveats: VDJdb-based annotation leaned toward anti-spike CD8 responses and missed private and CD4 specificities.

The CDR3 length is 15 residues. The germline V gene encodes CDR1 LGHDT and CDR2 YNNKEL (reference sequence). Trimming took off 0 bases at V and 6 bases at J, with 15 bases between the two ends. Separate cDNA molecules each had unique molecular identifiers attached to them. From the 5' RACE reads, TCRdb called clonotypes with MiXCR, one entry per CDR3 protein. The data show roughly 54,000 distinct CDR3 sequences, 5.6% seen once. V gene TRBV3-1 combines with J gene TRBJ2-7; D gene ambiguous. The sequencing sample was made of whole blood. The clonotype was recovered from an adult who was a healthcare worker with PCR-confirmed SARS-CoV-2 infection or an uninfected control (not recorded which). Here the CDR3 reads CASSQDTWARGEQYF. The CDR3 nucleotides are TGTGCCAGCAGCCAAGATACTTGGGCCCGTGGCGAGCAGTACTTC.